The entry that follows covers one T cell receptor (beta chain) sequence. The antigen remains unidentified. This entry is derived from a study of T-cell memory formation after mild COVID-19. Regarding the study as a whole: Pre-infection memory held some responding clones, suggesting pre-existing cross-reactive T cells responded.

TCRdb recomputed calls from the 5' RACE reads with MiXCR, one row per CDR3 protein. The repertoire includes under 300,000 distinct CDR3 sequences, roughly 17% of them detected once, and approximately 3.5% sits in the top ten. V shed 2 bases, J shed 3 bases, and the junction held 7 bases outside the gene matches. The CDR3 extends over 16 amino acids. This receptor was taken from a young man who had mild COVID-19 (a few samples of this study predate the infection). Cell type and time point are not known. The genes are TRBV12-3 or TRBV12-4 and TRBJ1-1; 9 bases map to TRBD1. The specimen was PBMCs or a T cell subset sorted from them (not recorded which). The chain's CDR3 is CASSLTGGSWDTEAFF. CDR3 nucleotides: TGTGCCAGCAGTTTAACAGGGGGCTCCTGGGACACTGAAGCTTTCTTT.